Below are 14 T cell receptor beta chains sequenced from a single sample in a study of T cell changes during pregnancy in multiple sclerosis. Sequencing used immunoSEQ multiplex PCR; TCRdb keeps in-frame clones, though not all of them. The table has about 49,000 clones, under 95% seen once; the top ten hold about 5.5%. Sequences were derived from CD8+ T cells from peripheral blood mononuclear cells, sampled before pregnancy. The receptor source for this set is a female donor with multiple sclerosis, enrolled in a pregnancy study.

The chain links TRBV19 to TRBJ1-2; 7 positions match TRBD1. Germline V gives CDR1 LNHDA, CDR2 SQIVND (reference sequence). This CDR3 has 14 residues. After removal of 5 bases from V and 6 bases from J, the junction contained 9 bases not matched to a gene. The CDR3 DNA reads TGTGCCAGTAGTTTAACGACAGGGTTTAATGGCTACACCTTC. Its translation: CASSLTTGFNGYTF.

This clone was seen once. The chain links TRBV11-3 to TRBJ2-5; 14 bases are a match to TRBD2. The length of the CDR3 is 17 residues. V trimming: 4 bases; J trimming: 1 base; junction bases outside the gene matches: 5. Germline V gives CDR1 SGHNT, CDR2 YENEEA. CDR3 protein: CASSSGLAGAIQETQYF. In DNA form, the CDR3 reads TGTGCCAGCAGCTCGGGACTAGCGGGAGCCATCCAAGAGACCCAGTACTTC.

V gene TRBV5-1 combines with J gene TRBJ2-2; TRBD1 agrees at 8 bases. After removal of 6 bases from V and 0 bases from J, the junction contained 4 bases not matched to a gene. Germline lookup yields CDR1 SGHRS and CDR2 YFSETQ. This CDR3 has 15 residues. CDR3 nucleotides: TGCGCCAGCACGACAGGGGACGCGAACACCGGGGAGCTGTTTTTT. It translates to CASTTGDANTGELFF.

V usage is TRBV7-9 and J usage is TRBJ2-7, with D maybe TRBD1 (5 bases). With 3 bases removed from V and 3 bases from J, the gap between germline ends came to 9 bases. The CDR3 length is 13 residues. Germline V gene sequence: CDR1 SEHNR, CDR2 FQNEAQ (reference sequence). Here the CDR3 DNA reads TGTGCCAGCAGCTTTGACAGTTTCTACGAGCAGTACTTC. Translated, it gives CASSFDSFYEQYF.

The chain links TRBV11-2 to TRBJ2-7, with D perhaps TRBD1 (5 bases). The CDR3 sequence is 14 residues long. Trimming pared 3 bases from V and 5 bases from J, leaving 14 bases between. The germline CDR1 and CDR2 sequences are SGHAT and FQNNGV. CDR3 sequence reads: CASSFRSQGNEQYF. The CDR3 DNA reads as TGTGCCAGCAGCTTTAGATCCCAGGGTAACGAGCAGTACTTC.

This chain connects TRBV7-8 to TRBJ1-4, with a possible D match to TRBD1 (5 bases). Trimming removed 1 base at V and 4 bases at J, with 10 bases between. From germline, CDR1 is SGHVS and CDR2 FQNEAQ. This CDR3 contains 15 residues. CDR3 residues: CASSLGPGYNEKLFF. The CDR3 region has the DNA TGTGCCAGCAGCTTAGGGCCAGGGTATAATGAAAAACTGTTTTTT. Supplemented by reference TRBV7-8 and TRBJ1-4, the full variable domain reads GAGVSQSPRYKVAKRGQDVALRCDPISGHVSLFWYQQALGQGPEFLTYFQNEAQLDKSGLPSDRFFAERPEGSVSTLKIQRTQQEDSAVYLCASSLGPGYNEKLFFGSGTQLSVL.

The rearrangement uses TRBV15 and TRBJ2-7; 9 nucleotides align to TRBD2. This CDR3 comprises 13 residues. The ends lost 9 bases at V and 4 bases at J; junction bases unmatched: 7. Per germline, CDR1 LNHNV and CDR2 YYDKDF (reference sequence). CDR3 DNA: TGTGCCACACGGACTAGCGAGATATACGAGCAGTACTTC. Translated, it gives CATRTSEIYEQYF. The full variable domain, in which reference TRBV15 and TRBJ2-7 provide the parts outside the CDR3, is DAMVIQNPRYQVTQFGKPVTLSCSQTLNHNVMYWYQQKSSQAPKLLFHYYDKDFNNEADTPDNFQSRRPNTSFCFLDIRSPGLGDTAMYLCATRTSEIYEQYFGPGTRLTVT.

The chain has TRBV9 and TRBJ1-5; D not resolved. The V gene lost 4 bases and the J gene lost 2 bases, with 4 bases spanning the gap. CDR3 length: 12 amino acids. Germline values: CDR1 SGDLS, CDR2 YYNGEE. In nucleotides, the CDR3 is TGTGCCAGCAGCATCGGCAATCAGCCCCAGCATTTT. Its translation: CASSIGNQPQHF.

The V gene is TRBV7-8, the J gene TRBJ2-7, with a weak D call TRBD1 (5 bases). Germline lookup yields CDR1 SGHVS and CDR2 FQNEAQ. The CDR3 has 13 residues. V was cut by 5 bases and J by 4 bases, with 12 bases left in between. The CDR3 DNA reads TGTGCCAGCAGCCCCGAGACAGTTTACGAGCAGTACTTC. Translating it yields CASSPETVYEQYF. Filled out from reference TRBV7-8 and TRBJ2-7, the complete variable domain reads GAGVSQSPRYKVAKRGQDVALRCDPISGHVSLFWYQQALGQGPEFLTYFQNEAQLDKSGLPSDRFFAERPEGSVSTLKIQRTQQEDSAVYLCASSPETVYEQYFGPGTRLTVT.

CDR3 nucleotide sequence: TGTGCTAGTGGTTTGGGGACAGTCGAACAAGAGACCCAGTACTTC. Amino acid sequence: CASGLGTVEQETQYF. The chain is built from TRBV12-5 and TRBJ2-5; D is perhaps TRBD1 (6 bases). The V end was cut by 1 base, the J end by 2 bases, with 11 bases between. The CDR3 sequence is 15 residues long. In germline, CDR1 is LGHNT, CDR2 FRNRAP.

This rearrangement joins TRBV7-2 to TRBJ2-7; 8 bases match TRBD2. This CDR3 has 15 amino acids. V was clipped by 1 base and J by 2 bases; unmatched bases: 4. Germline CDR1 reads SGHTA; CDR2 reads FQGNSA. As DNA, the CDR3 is TGTGCCAGCAGCTTAGGTGGACTAGCTCCCTACGAGCAGTACTTC. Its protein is CASSLGGLAPYEQYF. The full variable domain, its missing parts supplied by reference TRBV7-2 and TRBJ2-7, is GAGVSQSPSNKVTEKGKDVELRCDPISGHTALYWYRQSLGQGLEFLIYFQGNSAPDKSGLPSDRFSAERTGGSVSTLTIQRTQQEDSAVYLCASSLGGLAPYEQYFGPGTRLTVT.

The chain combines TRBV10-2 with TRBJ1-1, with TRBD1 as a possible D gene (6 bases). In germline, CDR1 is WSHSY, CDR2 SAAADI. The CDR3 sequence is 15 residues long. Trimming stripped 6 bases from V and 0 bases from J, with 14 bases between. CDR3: CASRAGADMNTEAFF. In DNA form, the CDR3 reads TGCGCCAGCAGGGCGGGGGCGGACATGAACACTGAAGCTTTCTTT.

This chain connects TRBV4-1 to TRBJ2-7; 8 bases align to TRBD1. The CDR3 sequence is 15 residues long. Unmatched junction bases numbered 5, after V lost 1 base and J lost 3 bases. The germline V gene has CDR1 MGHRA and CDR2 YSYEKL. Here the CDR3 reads CASSQGTGKIYEQYF. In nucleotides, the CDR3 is TGCGCCAGCAGCCAAGGGACAGGGAAAATCTACGAGCAGTACTTC.

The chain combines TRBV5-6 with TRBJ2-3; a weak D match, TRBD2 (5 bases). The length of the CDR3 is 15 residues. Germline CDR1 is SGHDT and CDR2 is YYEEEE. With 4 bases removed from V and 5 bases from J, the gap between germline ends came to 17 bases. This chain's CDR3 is CASSVLAGVEDTQYF. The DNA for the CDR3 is TGTGCCAGCAGCGTGCTAGCAGGAGTTGAAGATACGCAGTATTTT. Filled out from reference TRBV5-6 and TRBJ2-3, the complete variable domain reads DAGVTQSPTHLIKTRGQQVTLRCSPKSGHDTVSWYQQALGQGPQFIFQYYEEEERQRGNFPDRFSGHQFPNYSSELNVNALLLGDSALYLCASSVLAGVEDTQYFGPGTRLTVL.